This TCR beta chain was sequenced during a study of shared T cell receptors in the human thymus. The CDR3 sequence is 17 residues long. Trimming removed 4 bases from V and 2 bases from J; junction bases left unmatched: 5. Per germline, CDR1 SGHNT and CDR2 YENEEA. Using immunoSEQ multiplex PCR, the repertoire was profiled, and TCRdb retains in-frame clones only, with some absent. The data contain 500,000 to 850,000 clones, around 87% of them seen just once; the ten biggest clones take up more than 0.009%. These data were likewise used in another study, on human thymus T cells. That investigation notes: Samples came from healthy Finnish infants during open corrective cardiac surgery. Resections from corrective heart surgery provided thymus tissue. Thymic and blood repertoires appeared to show biased V and J gene usage. Related research found strongly overlapping thymic repertoires in unrelated individuals.

The chain uses TRBV11-3 and TRBJ2-1, with 13 nucleotides matching TRBD2. Sequencing input: thymocytes. The TCR was taken from a boy under three years old with a congenital heart defect. The CDR3, as DNA: TGTGCCAGCAGCTCCCGGACTAGCGGGAGCCCCTACAATGAGCAGTTCTTC. It codes for CASSSRTSGSPYNEQFF. Together with reference TRBV11-3 and TRBJ2-1, the CDR3 gives the full variable domain: EAGVVQSPRYKIIEKKQPVAFWCNPISGHNTLYWYLQNLGQGPELLIRYENEEAVDDSQLPKDRFSAERLKGVDSTLKIQPAELGDSAVYLCASSSRTSGSPYNEQFFGPGTRLTVL.